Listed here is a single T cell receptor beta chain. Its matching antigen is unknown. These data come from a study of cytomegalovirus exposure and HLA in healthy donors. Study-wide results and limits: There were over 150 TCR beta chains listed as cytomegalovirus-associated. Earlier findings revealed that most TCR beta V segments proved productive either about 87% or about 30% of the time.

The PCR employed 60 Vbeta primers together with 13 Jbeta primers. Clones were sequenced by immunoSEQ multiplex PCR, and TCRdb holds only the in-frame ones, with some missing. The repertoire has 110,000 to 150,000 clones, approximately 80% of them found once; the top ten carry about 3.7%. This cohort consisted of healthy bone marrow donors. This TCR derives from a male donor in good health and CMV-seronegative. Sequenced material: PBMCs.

The CDR3 nucleotides are TGTGCCAGCAGCGCTTACAGGGAGAATCAGCCCCAGCATTTT. It specifies CASSAYRENQPQHF. The chain is built from TRBV6-1 and TRBJ1-5; D is possibly TRBD1 (6 bases). Germline assignment: CDR1 MNHNS and CDR2 SASEGT. The CDR3 consists of 14 residues. Deletions cut 6 bases from V and 4 bases from J, with 13 bases between.